The clone carrying this T cell receptor beta chain was recorded only once. The antigen is unknown. The CDR3 extends over 12 amino acids. Germline values: CDR1 SQVTM, CDR2 ANQGSEA. Trimming left V 4 bases short and J 6 bases short, with 13 bases between. These data originate in a study of identical twins. TCRdb recomputed calls from the 5' RACE reads with MiXCR, one row per CDR3 protein. The table has around 490,000 distinct CDR3 sequences, about a fifth seen once. Findings of the study overall: Out-of-frame sharing of TCR alpha in monozygotic twins was underestimated by models. Cord blood beta clonotypes that were abundant carried fewer insertions, and memory repertoires showed no such trend. In zero-insertion analyses, partial confounding could arise from invariant MAIT and iNKT cells.

This same sample was also part of a study on yellow fever vaccine responses in identical twins.

This TCR derives from a young woman in good health. V and J are TRBV29-1 and TRBJ2-7; either TRBD1 or TRBD2 may fit D (5 bases each). The sequenced sample was CD4+ T cells sorted from blood. CDR3 sequence reads: CSVGDPWGEQYV. The DNA for the CDR3 is TGCAGCGTTGGGGACCCATGGGGCGAGCAGTACGTC.